This T cell receptor (beta chain) was recovered during a study of blood T cells in healthy people across ages. General study points: Age advanced and TCR beta diversity per million T cells fell, roughly linearly.

The authors ran a second PCR of 7 to 11 cycles using a sample-barcoded 5' primer and a J-beta primer mix. MiXCR was run by TCRdb on the 5' RACE reads, yielding one entry per CDR3 protein. Of around 1.7 million distinct CDR3 sequences in the sample, roughly 28% are singletons; the top ten hold around 7.7%. CDR3 length equals 14 residues. The V end was cut by 2 bases, the J end by 6 bases, with 14 bases between. This clonotype showed up just a few times. The target antigen is unknown. Sequencing used blood. V and J are TRBV12-3 or TRBV12-4 and TRBJ2-7; the D is unclear. The TCR originated in a woman aged 30 to 39 in good health. This CDR3 reads CASSLNSFYSEQYF. The DNA for the CDR3 is TGTGCCAGCAGTTTAAACTCTTTTTACAGCGAGCAGTACTTC.